The 5 T cell receptor beta chains in this list originate from one sample, sequenced in a study of graft-versus-host responses after intestinal transplantation. What these receptors recognize is not known. The method was immunoSEQ multiplex PCR; TCRdb's version includes in-frame clones alone and lacks a portion of them. The data contain roughly 70,000 clones, 84% of them seen just once; the ten biggest clones take up 0.35% to 0.5%. The input for sequencing was unstimulated CD4+ T cells sorted from spleen or lymph node cells, taken before transplant. These receptors were obtained from a human donor who was the organ donor for an intestinal transplant.

This rearrangement joins TRBV5-1 to TRBJ1-6, with no clear D. This CDR3 region has 15 residues. CDR1 is SGHRS and CDR2 is YFSETQ in the germline V gene. V was clipped by 5 bases and J by 0 bases, with 9 bases between them. CDR3 nucleotides: TGCGCCAGCAGTCCTGATAGCTCCTATAATTCACCCCTCCACTTT. Translation: CASSPDSSYNSPLHF.

This sequence joins TRBV12-5 and TRBJ2-1; TRBD1 matches 7 bases. Unmatched junction bases numbered 1, after V lost 1 base and J lost 10 bases. Germline values: CDR1 LGHNT, CDR2 FRNRAP. This CDR3 contains 12 residues. CDR3 nucleotide sequence: TGTGCTAGTGGTTTGGCACAGGGGGAGCAGTTCTTC. Its protein is CASGLAQGEQFF.

This chain joins TRBV7-8 and TRBJ2-3; D remains ambiguous. From germline, CDR1 is SGHVS and CDR2 FQNEAQ. This CDR3 spans 14 amino acids. The V and J ends lost 5 bases and 2 bases respectively, with 11 bases between them. The CDR3 is CASSATADTDTQYF. In DNA, the CDR3 is TGTGCCAGCAGCGCGACTGCAGACACAGATACGCAGTATTTT. Full variable domain (rest looked up from reference TRBV7-8 and TRBJ2-3): GAGVSQSPRYKVAKRGQDVALRCDPISGHVSLFWYQQALGQGPEFLTYFQNEAQLDKSGLPSDRFFAERPEGSVSTLKIQRTQQEDSAVYLCASSATADTDTQYFGPGTRLTVL.

Only one count was recorded for this clone. CDR3 bases: TGTGCCAGCGAGGACAGTCAGGGTCGCGGGAGCAACACCATATATTTT. Protein sequence: CASEDSQGRGSNTIYF. This chain uses TRBV28 with TRBJ1-3; D may be TRBD1 (6 bases). CDR3 length equals 16 residues. The germline V gene has CDR1 MDHEN and CDR2 SYDVKM. The V end was cut by 8 bases, the J end by 7 bases, with 24 bases between.

V and J are TRBV29-1 and TRBJ1-4, with a weak D call TRBD1 (5 bases). Per the germline V gene, CDR1 is SQVTM and CDR2 is ANQGSEA. V was clipped by 6 bases and J by 4 bases, with 9 bases between them. This CDR3 comprises 12 residues. This chain's CDR3 is CSVAGVNEKLFF. In DNA, the CDR3 is TGCAGCGTCGCGGGGGTTAATGAAAAACTGTTTTTT. The full variable domain, rest sourced from reference TRBV29-1 and TRBJ1-4, is SAVISQKPSRDICQRGTSLTIQCQVDSQVTMMFWYRQQPGQSLTLIATANQGSEATYESGFVIDKFPISRPNLTFSTLTVSNMSPEDSSIYLCSVAGVNEKLFFGSGTQLSVL.